This T cell receptor (beta chain) originates from a study of Graves' ophthalmopathy and Graves' hyperthyroidism (dated by TCRdb to 2016 to 2019). With regard to the full study: Peripheral blood was collected at initial diagnosis, prior to any treatment. To explore V-J signatures that distinguish ophthalmopathy from hyperthyroidism, a discovery set of about 99 patients was enrolled, made up of more than 40 with ophthalmopathy and fewer than 60 with stable hyperthyroidism. Once sampling was done, hyperthyroidism patients were given methimazole at a starting dose of 30 mg daily, while ophthalmopathy patients were given high-dose intravenous methylprednisolone. The 100 discovery patients were randomly split 7:3 into training and test sets. The independent validation cohort included under 20 hyperthyroidism patients plus 17 patients who later progressed from hyperthyroidism to ophthalmopathy. The study used signatures of the TCR beta repertoire to tell Graves' ophthalmopathy apart from Graves' hyperthyroidism and to predict which patients would progress to ophthalmopathy. In about 6 hyperthyroidism patients, T-cell repertoires of thyroid tissue and blood were compared. In total, 135 blood samples were TCR-sequenced: roughly 45 ophthalmopathy, around 75 hyperthyroidism and about 17 hyperthyroidism-to-ophthalmopathy patients.

This clonotype has a count of ten or more. Its antigen is currently not known. No per-base quality is available; no much larger clone lies one base away. V is shortened by 1 base, J by 9 bases, and the region joining them spans 7 bases. CDR1 and CDR2 were assigned from the germline V gene as MNHNS and SASEGT. The cysteine opens and the phenylalanine closes a CDR3 of 13 amino acids. Only the CDR3 region is kept as DNA, spanning 39 bases read in frame from base 1. For repertoire sequencing, the TCR beta CDR3 regions were amplified from RNA transcripts. A first-round RT-PCR used HTBI primers with the Qiagen OneStep RT-PCR kit, followed by a second-round multiplex PCR, size selection and purification. Libraries were sequenced paired-end with 100 bp reads on an Illumina HiSeq2000. Under the source paper's analysis protocol: SOAPnuke was used for read processing, and reads with adapters, uncalled bases, a mean Phred below 15, or no exact constant-primer or identifier match were discarded. COPE v1.2.5 was used to merge the high-quality paired reads. Unique nucleotide sequences were defined as clonotypes and aligned to IMGT TRB V, D and J references using MiTCR v1.1. Only V-J combinations with frequency above 0.0001 were analysed, covering around 99% of repertoires. A TCR clonal expansion and chaos score per V-J combination was defined as the ratio of F50 clonal expansion to chaos observed in the TCRdist matrix. Welch's t-statistics and random forest were used to reduce the features to approximately 13 V-J combinations, which were then used as input to a naive Bayes classifier. Thyroid-blood repertoire similarity was quantified with the Morisita-Horn index. The public sequencing data were trimmed at Q25 with fastp and processed into clonotypes with MiXCR by TCRdb, which kept only in-frame beta chains. One record per CDR3 amino acid sequence lists the most common genes and DNA. In this record, the V and J calls reflect TCRdb's handling and not the investigators' own analysis. This sample comprises about 410,000 distinct CDR3 sequences, about 17% of them detected only once. The ten largest make up 1.6% of the sample.

Broader findings and caveats from the paper: Most expanded thyroid clonotypes with a frequency above 0.001 also appeared in blood, which suggests that blood repertoires may reflect the immune response in the thyroid. The 13-signature model separated ophthalmopathy from stable hyperthyroidism with 85% to 90% sensitivity and around 81% specificity in cross-validation, and 80%/75% in the test set. In validation, the model predicted ophthalmopathy progression with 70.59% sensitivity and less than 80% specificity; some 13 predicted patients were CT-confirmed with GO in a median of approximately 6.5 months. Sample size was not predetermined statistically, and investigators were not blinded to group allocation.

Ophthalmopathy patients were characterized by moderately to severely active disease, a Clinical Activity Score of at least 3, a NOSPECS grade of at least 4, and a disease duration under 3 months. Patients with other autoimmune diseases, uncontrolled infections, pregnancy or lactation were excluded. Clinical symptoms, serum thyroxine, TRAb, thyroid ultrasound and orbital computed tomography were used for diagnosis. Ficoll-Paque density gradient centrifugation was used to isolate PBMCs from 9.5 to 10 ml of fresh peripheral blood. Trizol reagent was used to extract the total RNA, and its quality was then checked on an Agilent 2100 Bioanalyzer.

This sequence uses TRBV6-1 and TRBJ1-6; no D gene call is confident. This receptor was identified in a woman aged 18 to 35 with Graves' ophthalmopathy. Donor details come from another sample of the same person, matched by shared clones. The sample comprised peripheral blood. In nucleotides, the sequence is TGTGCCAGCAGTGAAGTAGGGTTTTCACCCCTCCACTTT. The encoded protein is CASSEVGFSPLHF.